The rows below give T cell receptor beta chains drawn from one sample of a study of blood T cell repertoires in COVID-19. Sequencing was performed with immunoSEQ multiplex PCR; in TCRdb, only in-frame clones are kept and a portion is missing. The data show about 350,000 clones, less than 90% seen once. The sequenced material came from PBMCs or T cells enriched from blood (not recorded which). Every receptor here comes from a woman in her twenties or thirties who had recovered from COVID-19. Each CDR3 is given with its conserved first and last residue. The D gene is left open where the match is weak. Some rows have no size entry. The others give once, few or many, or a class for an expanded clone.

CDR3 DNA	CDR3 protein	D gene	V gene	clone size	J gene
TGCAGCGCTGTCCCGACTGTTACTAACACTGAAGCTTTCTTT	CSAVPTVTNTEAFF	-	TRBV29-1	-	TRBJ1-1
TGTGCCAGCAGCCTTAGACAGGCCCCATGGGGACCCCTCCACTTT	CASSLRQAPWGPLHF	-	TRBV28	-	TRBJ1-6
TGCGCCAGCAGTGTTCCGGGACAGGCGTTTGAAAAACTGTTTTTT	CASSVPGQAFEKLFF	TRBD1	TRBV10-1	-	TRBJ1-4
TGTGCCAGCAGTTCGGGACAGTTGAACACTGAAGCTTTCTTT	CASSSGQLNTEAFF	TRBD1	TRBV27	-	TRBJ1-1
TGTGCCAGCAGCCAAGAACGAGCGACAGGGGGCGACGAGCAGTACTTC	CASSQERATGGDEQYF	TRBD1	TRBV3-1/TRBV3-2	-	TRBJ2-7
TGTGCCAGCAGTGAACTGAGAGGCGGGAATTACGAGCAGTACTTC	CASSELRGGNYEQYF	-	TRBV2	-	TRBJ2-7
TGTGCCAGCAGCCAACAGGGGGCCTCCGAAAAACTGTTTTTT	CASSQQGASEKLFF	TRBD1	TRBV5-4	-	TRBJ1-4
TGTGCCAGCAATTCGGGGGGTAATCAGCCCCAGCATTTT	CASNSGGNQPQHF	-	TRBV2	-	TRBJ1-5
TGTGCCAGCACGCAGGGGTTAAGCAATCAGCCCCAGCATTTT	CASTQGLSNQPQHF	-	TRBV2	-	TRBJ1-5
TGTGCCAGCAGCGAGGGTGGCGTCGGAAACACCGGGGAGCTGTTTTTT	CASSEGGVGNTGELFF	-	TRBV7-8	-	TRBJ2-2
TGTGCCAGCAGCACCCCAGGGGGAGACTATGGCTACACCTTC	CASSTPGGDYGYTF	-	TRBV21-1	-	TRBJ1-2
TGCGCCAGCAGCCAAGATTCAGGACTCCAAGAGACCCAGTACTTC	CASSQDSGLQETQYF	-	TRBV4-1	-	TRBJ2-5
TGTGCCAGTAGTATAGGGTTAGCGGGGGGGTCCAGCTACACAGATACGCAGTATTTT	CASSIGLAGGSSYTDTQYF	TRBD2	TRBV19	-	TRBJ2-3
TGTGCCAGCAGCCGTCCAACTCTAGAGGGGACTACGAGGGGATACGAGCAGTACTTC	CASSRPTLEGTTRGYEQYF	-	TRBV21-1	once	TRBJ2-7
TGTGCCAGCAGTTTTGCGTCCGGCGGCTATGGCTACACCTTC	CASSFASGGYGYTF	-	TRBV28	-	TRBJ1-2
TGCGCCAGCAGCCGACAACGCCTGCGGGGCCTCTATCAGCCCCAGCATTTT	CASSRQRLRGLYQPQHF	-	TRBV4-1	-	TRBJ1-5
TGTGCCACCAGGGACAGGTCTGCAACTAATGAAAAACTGTTTTTT	CATRDRSATNEKLFF	TRBD1	TRBV6-5	-	TRBJ1-4
TGTGCCAGCAGCTTGGGTTTAAATCAGCCCCAGCATTTT	CASSLGLNQPQHF	-	TRBV5-5	-	TRBJ1-5